The clone carrying this T cell receptor beta chain turned up a few times. This specimen comes from a study of blood T cell repertoires in COVID-19. Study summary: From T cells, B-cell-depleted T cells, or PBMCs came the material, which was cDNA or gDNA.

Sequencing was performed with immunoSEQ multiplex PCR; in TCRdb, only in-frame clones are kept and a portion is missing. In the table there are about 80,000 clones, 65% to 85% of which are singletons. The CDR3 runs to 13 residues. CDR1 is MNHEY and CDR2 is SVGAGI in the germline V gene. V lost 6 bases and J lost 2, with 11 bases in between. The specimen sequenced was peripheral blood. The origin of this receptor is a man between 65 and 85 years old with active or convalescent COVID-19. The chain carries TRBV6-5 and TRBJ2-7; D is undetermined. The CDR3 loop is CASSDTDAYEQYF. CDR3 sequence (DNA): TGTGCCAGCAGCGACACCGATGCCTACGAGCAGTACTTC.